This is a list of T cell receptor beta chains from one sample in a study of long-term antiretroviral therapy in people with HIV. Assay used: immunoSEQ multiplex PCR; TCRdb lists only in-frame clones, some missing. The sample holds around 40,000 clones, about 94% seen once. The sequencing here drew on unsorted PBMCs, taken 4.1 years after starting antiretroviral therapy. The receptors were sampled from a woman between 50 and 59 years old with HIV. Both conserved end residues are part of each CDR3. The D gene is left open where the match is weak. The size of a clone is reported for some rows only, either as once, few or many, or as a class for expanded clones.

D: .
V: TRBV4-2
J: TRBJ2-1
size: once
length: 15
DNA: TGTGCCAGCAGCCAAGATTACGGGGTAACGGCAGCGAGAATCTTC
CDR3: CASSQDYGVTAARIF

D: .
V: TRBV2
J: TRBJ2-5
size: .
length: 15
DNA: TGTGCCAGCAGTGAATGGGGTGGGGCAGGCGGGGAGCAGTACTTC
CDR3: CASSEWGGAGGEQYF

D: .
V: TRBV5-1
J: TRBJ1-3
size: once
length: 14
DNA: TGCGCCAGCAGCTTCGATACAGGGGGAAACACCATATATTTT
CDR3: CASSFDTGGNTIYF

D: TRBD1
V: TRBV7-6
J: TRBJ1-3
size: once
length: 14
DNA: TGTGCCAGCAGGGGACAGGTGCCTGGAAACACCATATATTTT
CDR3: CASRGQVPGNTIYF

D: .
V: TRBV4-1
J: TRBJ2-7
size: .
length: 15
DNA: TGCGCCAGCAGCCAAGATGACACCTTGACCTACGAGCAGTACTTC
CDR3: CASSQDDTLTYEQYF

D: TRBD2
V: TRBV30
J: TRBJ2-2
size: .
length: 14
DNA: TGTGCTTGTTCAGCGGGGGGGCGTCACGGGGAGCTGTTTTTT
CDR3: CACSAGGRHGELFF

D: TRBD1
V: TRBV2
J: TRBJ2-5
size: .
length: 14
DNA: TGTGCCTCTTGTCGGGACAGGGGACGAGAGACCCAGTACTTC
CDR3: CASCRDRGRETQYF

D: .
V: TRBV4-1
J: TRBJ2-1
size: .
length: 17
DNA: TGCGCCAGCAGCCAAGATCAGATGGGCATCTCCTACAATGAGCAGTTCTTC
CDR3: CASSQDQMGISYNEQFF

D: .
V: TRBV6-6
J: TRBJ2-5
size: .
length: 15
DNA: TGTGCCAGCAGTTACTCTTCCCTCGCAGGGGAGACCCAGTACTTC
CDR3: CASSYSSLAGETQYF

D: TRBD1
V: TRBV19
J: TRBJ2-2
size: .
length: 15
DNA: TGTGCCAGTAGTATCCGGGACAGGGGCGCCGGGGAGCTGTTTTTT
CDR3: CASSIRDRGAGELFF

D: .
V: TRBV6-5
J: TRBJ2-7
size: once
length: 12
DNA: TGTGCCAGCAGTTACCCCAGGGGATCCTACCACTTC
CDR3: CASSYPRGSYHF

D: .
V: TRBV29-1
J: TRBJ2-7
size: .
length: 12
DNA: TGCAGCGTTGAACTGGGGGGCTACGAGCAGTACTTC
CDR3: CSVELGGYEQYF

D: TRBD1
V: TRBV5-1
J: TRBJ1-6
size: .
length: 18
DNA: TGCGCCAGCAGCTCGTCAAGCTCAGGGGGCATGTATAATTCACCCCTCCACTTT
CDR3: CASSSSSSGGMYNSPLHF

D: .
V: TRBV6-4
J: TRBJ1-6
size: .
length: 18
DNA: TGTGCCAGCAGTGACGGGGAGGGGACTCGGGCCTATAATTCACCCCTCCACTTT
CDR3: CASSDGEGTRAYNSPLHF

D: TRBD2
V: TRBV19
J: TRBJ2-5
size: .
length: 15
DNA: TGTGCCAGTAGTATGGTAGCGGGGGGGCGGGAGACCCAGTACTTC
CDR3: CASSMVAGGRETQYF

D: TRBD1
V: TRBV13
J: TRBJ1-2
size: .
length: 13
DNA: TGTGCCAGCAGCGAGGGACAGGAACCTGGCTACACCTTC
CDR3: CASSEGQEPGYTF

D: .
V: TRBV7-3
J: TRBJ2-1
size: .
length: 16
DNA: TGTGCCAGCAGCCTGTCCGGGGGTTCAGCCTACAATGAGCAGTTCTTC
CDR3: CASSLSGGSAYNEQFF

D: .
V: TRBV7-9
J: TRBJ1-4
size: .
length: 13
DNA: TGTGCCAGCAGCCCCCCTCCCGGGTCGGAACTGTTTTTT
CDR3: CASSPPPGSELFF

D: .
V: TRBV5-6
J: TRBJ1-1
size: .
length: 16
DNA: TGTGCCAGCAGCTCCGACCCACAGGGCGCGCACACTGAAGCTTTCTTT
CDR3: CASSSDPQGAHTEAFF

D: TRBD1
V: TRBV2
J: TRBJ1-1
size: .
length: 14
DNA: TGTGCCAGCAGTCTCGGGGACAAGGGGGCACGAACTTTCTTT
CDR3: CASSLGDKGARTFF